This is a list of T cell receptor beta chains from one sample in a study of a mutant IDH1 vaccine in newly diagnosed glioma. Here immunoSEQ multiplex PCR was the method, and the copy in TCRdb shows in-frame clones only, minus some. The sample lists roughly 69,000 clones, 85% to 90% seen once, with 2% to 2.5% in the top ten. No antigen is known for these receptors. The specimen was PBMCs, collected from a glioma patient whose treatment included an IDH1 peptide vaccine. Receptors were obtained from a man younger than 40 with glioma. CDR3s include the opening cysteine and the closing phenylalanine or tryptophan. Fields, in order: clone size, J gene, V gene, D gene, CDR3 protein, CDR3 DNA. A D gene is named only where the DNA matches it firmly. For some rows the clone size is stated as once, few or many, or as a class when expanded; others skip it.

clone size: medium-sized; J gene: TRBJ1-1; V gene: TRBV30; D gene: .; CDR3 protein: CAWSVTQGGPDTEAFF; CDR3 DNA: TGTGCCTGGAGTGTAACACAGGGAGGTCCAGACACTGAAGCTTTCTTT
clone size: .; J gene: TRBJ1-5; V gene: TRBV7-9; D gene: .; CDR3 protein: CASRSGTENQPQHF; CDR3 DNA: TGTGCCAGCAGGTCTGGGACCGAAAATCAGCCCCAGCATTTT
clone size: .; J gene: TRBJ2-1; V gene: TRBV28; D gene: TRBD1; CDR3 protein: CASSLTIQGEVGEQFF; CDR3 DNA: TGTGCCAGCAGTTTAACTATCCAGGGGGAAGTTGGTGAGCAGTTCTTC
clone size: .; J gene: TRBJ2-3; V gene: TRBV6-1; D gene: .; CDR3 protein: CASSGGTVSTDTQYF; CDR3 DNA: TGTGCCAGCAGTGGGGGGACTGTGTCCACAGATACGCAGTATTTT
clone size: once; J gene: TRBJ1-6; V gene: TRBV5-6; D gene: .; CDR3 protein: CASSLARKESSYNSPLHF; CDR3 DNA: TGTGCCAGCAGCTTGGCCCGGAAGGAGAGCTCCTATAATTCACCCCTCCACTTT
clone size: .; J gene: TRBJ1-6; V gene: TRBV13; D gene: .; CDR3 protein: CATPCSWACNSPLHF; CDR3 DNA: TGTGCCACCCCCTGCTCTTGGGCGTGTAATTCACCCCTCCACTTT
clone size: .; J gene: TRBJ2-5; V gene: TRBV4-2; D gene: TRBD2; CDR3 protein: CASSQGHQSGTGGETQYF; CDR3 DNA: TGTGCCAGCAGCCAAGGTCATCAGAGCGGGACCGGGGGGGAGACCCAGTACTTC
clone size: .; J gene: TRBJ2-1; V gene: TRBV4-1; D gene: .; CDR3 protein: CASSQGGARSVSNEQFF; CDR3 DNA: TGCGCCAGCAGCCAAGGGGGGGCTAGATCGGTTAGCAATGAGCAGTTCTTC
clone size: .; J gene: TRBJ1-6; V gene: TRBV7-8; D gene: TRBD1; CDR3 protein: CASSSDRGHNSPLHF; CDR3 DNA: TGTGCCAGCAGCTCCGACAGGGGGCATAATTCACCCCTCCACTTT
clone size: .; J gene: TRBJ2-1; V gene: TRBV6-1; D gene: TRBD1; CDR3 protein: CASSARTGGRNEQFF; CDR3 DNA: TGTGCCAGCAGTGCCCGGACAGGGGGAAGGAATGAGCAGTTCTTC
clone size: few; J gene: TRBJ1-5; V gene: TRBV7-2; D gene: TRBD1; CDR3 protein: CASSLGPGGSQPQHF; CDR3 DNA: TGTGCCAGCAGCTTAGGGCCAGGGGGCAGTCAGCCCCAGCATTTT
clone size: .; J gene: TRBJ2-7; V gene: TRBV29-1; D gene: TRBD2; CDR3 protein: CSAGVVSSGTYEQYF; CDR3 DNA: TGCAGCGCCGGCGTAGTGTCTAGCGGTACGTACGAGCAGTACTTC
clone size: .; J gene: TRBJ2-5; V gene: TRBV5-6; D gene: TRBD2; CDR3 protein: CASSSGLGIREQYF; CDR3 DNA: TGTGCCAGCAGCTCTGGACTAGGCATACGGGAGCAGTACTTC
clone size: .; J gene: TRBJ1-5; V gene: TRBV7-2; D gene: .; CDR3 protein: CASSLSGGLSNQPQHF; CDR3 DNA: TGTGCCAGCAGCTTATCTGGGGGCCTTAGCAATCAGCCCCAGCATTTT
clone size: .; J gene: TRBJ1-3; V gene: TRBV7-2; D gene: .; CDR3 protein: CASSFQAGNTIYF; CDR3 DNA: TGTGCCAGCAGCTTCCAGGCTGGAAACACCATATATTTT
clone size: few; J gene: TRBJ1-1; V gene: TRBV28; D gene: TRBD1; CDR3 protein: CASSPRTGLNTEAFF; CDR3 DNA: TGTGCCAGCAGTCCCCGGACAGGGTTGAACACTGAAGCTTTCTTT
clone size: .; J gene: TRBJ1-1; V gene: TRBV9; D gene: TRBD1; CDR3 protein: CASSPGDRRWSEAFF; CDR3 DNA: TGTGCCAGCAGCCCTGGGGACAGGCGGTGGTCTGAAGCTTTCTTT
clone size: once; J gene: TRBJ2-7; V gene: TRBV9; D gene: TRBD1; CDR3 protein: CASSPFRDRSYEQYF; CDR3 DNA: TGTGCCAGCAGCCCCTTCCGGGACAGATCCTACGAGCAGTACTTC
clone size: .; J gene: TRBJ1-5; V gene: TRBV4-1; D gene: .; CDR3 protein: CASSLTGGLIQPQHF; CDR3 DNA: TGCGCCAGCAGCCTCACTGGGGGTCTGATTCAGCCCCAGCATTTT
clone size: .; J gene: TRBJ2-3; V gene: TRBV5-4; D gene: TRBD2; CDR3 protein: CASSSGLAGGYTDTQYF; CDR3 DNA: TGTGCCAGCAGCTCCGGACTAGCGGGAGGGTACACAGATACGCAGTATTTT
clone size: .; J gene: TRBJ2-1; V gene: TRBV15; D gene: TRBD2; CDR3 protein: CATSSGTSGWEQFF; CDR3 DNA: TGTGCCACCAGCAGCGGGACTAGCGGCTGGGAGCAGTTCTTC
clone size: once; J gene: TRBJ1-1; V gene: TRBV7-8; D gene: .; CDR3 protein: CASSFTGQNTEAFF; CDR3 DNA: TGTGCCAGCAGCTTTACAGGGCAGAACACTGAAGCTTTCTTT
clone size: .; J gene: TRBJ2-5; V gene: TRBV11-2; D gene: .; CDR3 protein: CASSLAGVGETQYF; CDR3 DNA: TGTGCCAGCAGCTTAGCGGGGGTAGGAGAGACCCAGTACTTC
clone size: .; J gene: TRBJ2-5; V gene: TRBV5-1; D gene: .; CDR3 protein: CASSSGGAETQYF; CDR3 DNA: TGCGCCAGCAGCTCGGGGGGCGCAGAGACCCAGTACTTC
clone size: .; J gene: TRBJ2-3; V gene: TRBV7-9; D gene: .; CDR3 protein: CASSLPPTDTQYF; CDR3 DNA: TGTGCCAGCAGCCTACCCCCCACAGATACGCAGTATTTT
clone size: .; J gene: TRBJ1-2; V gene: TRBV28; D gene: .; CDR3 protein: CASSFPGKYGYTF; CDR3 DNA: TGTGCCAGCAGTTTCCCTGGGAAATATGGCTACACCTTC
clone size: .; J gene: TRBJ1-2; V gene: TRBV4-3; D gene: .; CDR3 protein: CASSQVDGGLYYGYTF; CDR3 DNA: TGCGCCAGCAGCCAAGTCGACGGCGGATTGTACTATGGCTACACCTTC
clone size: .; J gene: TRBJ2-5; V gene: TRBV18; D gene: TRBD2; CDR3 protein: CASSETSGGSRTQYF; CDR3 DNA: TGTGCCAGCTCTGAAACTAGCGGGGGGTCCCGGACCCAGTACTTC
clone size: .; J gene: TRBJ1-2; V gene: TRBV9; D gene: .; CDR3 protein: CASSVGGMGYGYTF; CDR3 DNA: TGTGCCAGCAGCGTAGGAGGGATGGGCTATGGCTACACCTTC
clone size: .; J gene: TRBJ2-7; V gene: TRBV30; D gene: .; CDR3 protein: CAWSEGYEQYF; CDR3 DNA: TGTGCCTGGAGTGAAGGCTACGAGCAGTACTTC
clone size: .; J gene: TRBJ2-5; V gene: TRBV6-5; D gene: .; CDR3 protein: CASRLGGPETQYF; CDR3 DNA: TGTGCCAGCAGACTAGGGGGGCCGGAGACCCAGTACTTC
clone size: few; J gene: TRBJ2-7; V gene: TRBV5-1; D gene: .; CDR3 protein: CASSLEQGNEQYF; CDR3 DNA: TGCGCCAGCAGCTTGGAACAGGGCAACGAGCAGTACTTC
clone size: .; J gene: TRBJ2-1; V gene: TRBV29-1; D gene: .; CDR3 protein: CSVETGLSYNEQFF; CDR3 DNA: TGCAGCGTTGAAACGGGTCTCTCCTACAATGAGCAGTTCTTC
clone size: few; J gene: TRBJ2-2; V gene: TRBV19; D gene: .; CDR3 protein: CASSPYRDTGELFF; CDR3 DNA: TGTGCCAGTAGTCCGTACAGGGACACCGGGGAGCTGTTTTTT
clone size: .; J gene: TRBJ2-1; V gene: TRBV5-1; D gene: .; CDR3 protein: CASSLDTYNEQFF; CDR3 DNA: TGCGCCAGCAGCTTGGACACTTACAATGAGCAGTTCTTC
clone size: .; J gene: TRBJ2-7; V gene: TRBV28; D gene: TRBD2; CDR3 protein: CASRASGAYEQYF; CDR3 DNA: TGTGCCAGTCGGGCTAGCGGAGCCTACGAGCAGTACTTC
clone size: .; J gene: TRBJ1-1; V gene: TRBV5-8; D gene: .; CDR3 protein: CASSWDVLGTEAFF; CDR3 DNA: TGTGCCAGCAGCTGGGACGTTCTGGGCACTGAAGCTTTCTTT
clone size: .; J gene: TRBJ2-3; V gene: TRBV19; D gene: TRBD2; CDR3 protein: CASSILLAGGSVTDTQYF; CDR3 DNA: TGTGCCAGTAGTATACTACTAGCGGGGGGATCGGTGACAGATACGCAGTATTTT
clone size: .; J gene: TRBJ1-5; V gene: TRBV6-1; D gene: .; CDR3 protein: CASSGVANSNQPQHF; CDR3 DNA: TGTGCCAGCAGTGGGGTGGCCAATAGCAATCAGCCCCAGCATTTT
clone size: .; J gene: TRBJ2-3; V gene: TRBV6-1; D gene: .; CDR3 protein: CASSEGTQYF; CDR3 DNA: TGTGCCAGCAGCGAAGGTACGCAGTATTTT
clone size: .; J gene: TRBJ1-5; V gene: TRBV2; D gene: TRBD1; CDR3 protein: CASSLEGQADNQPQHF; CDR3 DNA: TGTGCCAGCAGCCTTGAAGGACAGGCGGACAATCAGCCCCAGCATTTT
clone size: once; J gene: TRBJ1-2; V gene: TRBV30; D gene: TRBD1; CDR3 protein: CAWPAGGFDYGYTF; CDR3 DNA: TGTGCCTGGCCCGCAGGGGGTTTTGACTATGGCTACACCTTC
clone size: .; J gene: TRBJ2-1; V gene: TRBV19; D gene: .; CDR3 protein: CASSPTRDSDLGQFF; CDR3 DNA: TGTGCCAGTAGTCCTACGCGGGACAGCGATTTAGGGCAGTTCTTC
clone size: .; J gene: TRBJ2-1; V gene: TRBV2; D gene: TRBD2; CDR3 protein: CASSERIAGGDPEQFF; CDR3 DNA: TGTGCCAGCAGTGAAAGAATAGCGGGAGGAGACCCTGAGCAGTTCTTC
clone size: .; J gene: TRBJ1-2; V gene: TRBV6-5; D gene: .; CDR3 protein: CASSPTGGGYGYTF; CDR3 DNA: TGTGCCAGCAGTCCCACAGGTGGTGGCTATGGCTACACCTTC
clone size: .; J gene: TRBJ2-1; V gene: TRBV5-1; D gene: .; CDR3 protein: CASRRAASDEQFF; CDR3 DNA: TGCGCCAGCCGTCGAGCGGCTAGCGATGAGCAGTTCTTC
clone size: .; J gene: TRBJ2-1; V gene: TRBV6-1; D gene: TRBD1; CDR3 protein: CASSRIGQGVDEQFF; CDR3 DNA: TGTGCCAGCAGCCGAATCGGACAGGGCGTGGATGAGCAGTTCTTC
clone size: .; J gene: TRBJ2-7; V gene: TRBV7-9; D gene: .; CDR3 protein: CASSSPVTYEQYF; CDR3 DNA: TGTGCCAGCAGCTCTCCCGTGACCTACGAGCAGTACTTC
clone size: .; J gene: TRBJ1-1; V gene: TRBV7-3; D gene: .; CDR3 protein: CASSPSGGRNTEAFF; CDR3 DNA: TGTGCCAGCAGCCCCTCCGGGGGGAGGAACACTGAAGCTTTCTTT